This TCR beta chain was observed in a study of OX40 agonist ivuxolimab in advanced cancers. Looking at the study overall: Of mixed ages from about 20 to 80 and averaging approximately 60 years, the group was about 80% male.

V lost 5 bases, J lost 4 bases, and 6 bases stayed unmatched. This CDR3 is built from 15 residues. CDR1 is ENHRY and CDR2 is SYGVKD in the germline V gene. Study-wide points: Among T cells, CD8+ cells averaged more expanded clones than CD4+ cells. At 0.1 to 3.0 mg/kg and by week 6, clonal expansion occurred in CD4+ and CD8+ blood T cells.

The protocol was immunoSEQ multiplex PCR, while the TCRdb copy is restricted to in-frame clones and leaves out a portion. The sample comprises approximately 120,000 clones, around 93% of which are singletons, and more than 0.7% rests with the top ten. Note on this clone: Antigen specificity is unknown.

The rearrangement joins TRBV10-3 to TRBJ2-2; the match to TRBD1 covers 8 bases. Sequencing used CD4+ or CD8+ T cells sorted from blood, obtained in a trial of the OX40 agonist ivuxolimab. The receptor was derived from an adult with an advanced solid tumor such as melanoma, head and neck, liver or kidney cancer. In DNA, the CDR3 is TGTGCCATCAGTCCAGACAGGGGCGGCACCGGGGAGCTGTTTTTT. It codes for CAISPDRGGTGELFF.